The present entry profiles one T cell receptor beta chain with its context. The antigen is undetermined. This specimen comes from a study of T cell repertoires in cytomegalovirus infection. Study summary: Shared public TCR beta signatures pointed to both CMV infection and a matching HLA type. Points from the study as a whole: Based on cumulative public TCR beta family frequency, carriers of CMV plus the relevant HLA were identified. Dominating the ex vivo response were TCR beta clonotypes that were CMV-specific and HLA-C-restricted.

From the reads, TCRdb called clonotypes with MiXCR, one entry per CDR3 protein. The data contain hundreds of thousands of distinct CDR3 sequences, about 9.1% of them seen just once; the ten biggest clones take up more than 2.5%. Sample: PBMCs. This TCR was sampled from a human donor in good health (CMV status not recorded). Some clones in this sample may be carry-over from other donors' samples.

CDR3 loop: CASGLFGALRDGYTF. In DNA, the CDR3 is TGTGCCAGCGGTTTATTCGGAGCTCTCAGGGATGGCTACACCTTC. The chain joins TRBV7-2 to TRBJ1-2; tentatively, D is TRBD1 (5 bases). The CDR3 sequence is 15 residues long. V was clipped by 8 bases and J by 6 bases, with 22 bases between them. Germline CDR1 and CDR2: SGHTA and FQGNSA.